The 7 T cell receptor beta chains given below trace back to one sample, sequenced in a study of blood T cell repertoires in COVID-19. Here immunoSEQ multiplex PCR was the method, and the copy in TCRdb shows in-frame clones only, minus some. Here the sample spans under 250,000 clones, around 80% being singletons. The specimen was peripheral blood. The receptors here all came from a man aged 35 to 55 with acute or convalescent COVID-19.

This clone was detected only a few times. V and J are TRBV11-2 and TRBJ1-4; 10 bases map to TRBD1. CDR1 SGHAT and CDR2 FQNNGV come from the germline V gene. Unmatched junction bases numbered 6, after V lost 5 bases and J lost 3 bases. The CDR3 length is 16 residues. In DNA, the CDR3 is TGTGCCAGCAGCAACCGACAGGGGGCATCTAATGAAAAACTGTTTTTT. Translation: CASSNRQGASNEKLFF.

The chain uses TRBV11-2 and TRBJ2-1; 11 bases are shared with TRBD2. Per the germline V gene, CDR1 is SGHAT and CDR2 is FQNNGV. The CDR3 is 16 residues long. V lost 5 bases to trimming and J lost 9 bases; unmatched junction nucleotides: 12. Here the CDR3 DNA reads TGTGCCAGCAGCCCGACACTAGCGGGAGCATCGGGTGAGCAGTTCTTC. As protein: CASSPTLAGASGEQFF.

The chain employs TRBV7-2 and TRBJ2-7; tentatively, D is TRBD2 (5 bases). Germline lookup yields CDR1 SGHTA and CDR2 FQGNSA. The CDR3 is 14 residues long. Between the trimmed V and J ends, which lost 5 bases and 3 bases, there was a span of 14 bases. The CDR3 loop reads CASSKQTAGYEQYF. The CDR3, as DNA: TGTGCCAGCAGCAAACAGACCGCGGGCTACGAGCAGTACTTC. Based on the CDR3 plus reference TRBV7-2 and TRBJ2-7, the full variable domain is GAGVSQSPSNKVTEKGKDVELRCDPISGHTALYWYRQSLGQGLEFLIYFQGNSAPDKSGLPSDRFSAERTGGSVSTLTIQRTQQEDSAVYLCASSKQTAGYEQYFGPGTRLTVT.

CDR3 sequence: CASRNGREEAFF. Written as DNA, the CDR3 is TGTGCCAGCAGGAACGGACGGGAAGAAGCTTTCTTT. The V gene is TRBV3-1 (or the pseudogene TRBV3-2), the J gene TRBJ1-1; D not resolved. Germline V gives CDR1 LGHDT, CDR2 YNNKEL (reference sequence). The CDR3 has 12 amino acids. Trimming shortened V by 6 bases and J by 8 bases, and 13 bases separated the two germline ends.

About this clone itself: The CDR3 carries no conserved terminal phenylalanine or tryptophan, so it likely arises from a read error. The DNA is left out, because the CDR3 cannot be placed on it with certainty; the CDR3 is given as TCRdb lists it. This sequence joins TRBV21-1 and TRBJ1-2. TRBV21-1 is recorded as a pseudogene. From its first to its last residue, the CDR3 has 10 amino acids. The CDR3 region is CASSSRRRQS.

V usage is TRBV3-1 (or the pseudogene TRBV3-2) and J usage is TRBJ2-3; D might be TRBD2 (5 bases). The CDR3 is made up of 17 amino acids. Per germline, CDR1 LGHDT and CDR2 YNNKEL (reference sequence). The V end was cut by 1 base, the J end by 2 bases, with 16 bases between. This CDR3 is CASSQGLQRPFTDTQYF. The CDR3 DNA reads TGTGCCAGCAGCCAAGGGTTGCAGCGGCCGTTCACAGATACGCAGTATTTT.

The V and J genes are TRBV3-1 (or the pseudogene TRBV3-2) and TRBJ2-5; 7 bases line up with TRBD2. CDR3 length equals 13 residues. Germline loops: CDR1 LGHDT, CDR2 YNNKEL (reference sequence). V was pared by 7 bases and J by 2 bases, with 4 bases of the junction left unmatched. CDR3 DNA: TGTGCCAGCACCCCGGGACTACAAGAGACCCAGTACTTC. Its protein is CASTPGLQETQYF.